The TCR delta chain described here comes from a study of Vδ1+ human thymocytes. General observations from the study: TRD repertoires were essentially private, unlike widely shared TRG clonotypes. Thymic delta-chain repertoires held roughly 20% Vdelta2 sequences and few Vdelta3, despite high sort purity. In the thymus, TRG and TRD repertoires looked highly polyclonal with Gaussian CDR3 lengths.

This clone is labeled as medium-sized (0.01 to 0.1%). Its antigen remains unidentified. Alphabeta T cells were depleted, then CD3+ Vdelta1+ Vdelta2- thymocytes were FACS-sorted. Vdelta1+ thymocyte sorts reached between roughly 98% and 99.6% purity. RNA was extracted from the cells and then reverse transcribed. CDR3 amplicons came from multiplex PCR with pooled V-gene forward and constant-region reverse primers. TCRdb reapplied CATT to the multiplex PCR reads. The sample gives about 25,000 delta-chain clones, under 8% of which show up once; 0.8% to 1% is in the top ten. The germline V gene has CDR1 GEAIGNYY and CDR2 EKD. The CDR3 spans 14 residues. The J segment lost 14 bases and the V segment lost 0 bases, leaving 6 bases of the junction unmatched.

The V gene is TRDV2, the J gene TRDJ2; 12 nucleotides align to TRDD3. Sample: Vdelta1+ gamma-delta thymocytes from the thymus. Described subset: FACS-sorted CD3+ TCRalphabeta- TCRVdelta1+ TCRVdelta2- thymocytes. The sequence came from a girl under three years old who had congenital heart surgery. The CDR3 is CACDTGGLGDTLFF. For the CDR3, the DNA is TGTGCCTGTGACACCGGAGGACTGGGGGATACTCTCTTCTTT.